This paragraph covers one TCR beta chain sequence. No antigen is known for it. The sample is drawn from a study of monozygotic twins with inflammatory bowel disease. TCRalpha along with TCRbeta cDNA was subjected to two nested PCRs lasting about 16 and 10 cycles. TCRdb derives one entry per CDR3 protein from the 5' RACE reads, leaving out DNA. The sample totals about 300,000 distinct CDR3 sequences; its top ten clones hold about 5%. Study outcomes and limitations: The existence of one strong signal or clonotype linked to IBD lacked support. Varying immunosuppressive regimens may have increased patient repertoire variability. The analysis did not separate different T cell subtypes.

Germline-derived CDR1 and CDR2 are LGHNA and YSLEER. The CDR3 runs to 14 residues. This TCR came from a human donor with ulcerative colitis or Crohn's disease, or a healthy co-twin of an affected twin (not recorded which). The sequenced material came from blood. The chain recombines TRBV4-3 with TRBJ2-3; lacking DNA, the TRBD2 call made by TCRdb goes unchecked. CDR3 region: CASSSEAILDTQYF.